This record covers a single T cell receptor beta chain. The data were obtained in a study of blood T cell repertoires in COVID-19. CDR3 length: 14 residues. Germline CDR1 is MDHEN and CDR2 is SYDVKM. V gave up 10 bases and J gave up 5 bases; unmatched junction bases: 8. Participants had their cohort set by participant-reported clinical history. Clones were read by immunoSEQ multiplex PCR, and TCRdb kept only the in-frame ones, dropping some. The table records around 300,000 clones, roughly 90% of them present only once. The chain couples TRBV28 to TRBJ2-1; 10 nucleotides agree with TRBD2. The TCR comes from a woman under 40 who had recovered from COVID-19. The sequenced material came from PBMCs or T cells enriched from blood (not recorded which). The CDR3 DNA is TGTGCCACCTTACTAGCGGGAAACAACAATGAGCAGTTCTTC. This translates into CATLLAGNNNEQFF.